A selection of T cell receptor beta chains follows, all from one sample in a study of shared clonotypes between healthy human individuals. Generated by immunoSEQ multiplex PCR, the TCRdb table keeps only in-frame clones and is missing some. This table holds around 980,000 clones, about 84% found once. The source material was memory CD4+ T cells from PBMCs. The receptor set was obtained from a man younger than 30 in good health. Some clones in this sample may be carry-over from other donors' samples. Both conserved end residues are part of each CDR3. A D gene is named only where the DNA matches it firmly. Clone size appears in some rows only: once, few, many, or a class for an expanded clone.

>TRBJ2-3|TRBV27|NA|TRBD2
CASSRGLGTSGIKGQAGEVWTQYF
TGTGCCAGCAGTCGAGGACTCGGGACTAGCGGGATAAAAGGTCAAGCGGGGGAGGTATGGACGCAGTATTTT
>TRBJ1-2|TRBV19|NA|NA
CASSVSTGMDYGYTF
TGTGCCAGTAGTGTATCTACAGGGATGGACTATGGCTACACCTTC
>TRBJ2-2|TRBV5-6|NA|NA
CASSLKGHTGELFF
TGTGCCAGCAGCTTGAAGGGGCACACCGGGGAGCTGTTTTTT
>TRBJ1-2|TRBV9|few|NA
CASRDSPVLNNGNGYTF
TGTGCCAGCAGGGACAGCCCTGTTCTAAACAATGGAAATGGCTACACCTTC
>TRBJ2-7|TRBV5-4|NA|NA
CASSPGGYEQYF
TGTGCCAGCAGCCCGGGCGGCTACGAGCAGTACTTC
>TRBJ2-1|TRBV2|NA|NA
CASSAGRGEQFF
TGTGCCAGCAGTGCGGGACGGGGTGAGCAGTTCTTC
>TRBJ2-1|TRBV5-5|NA|NA
CASSPGSPRAVYNEQFF
TGTGCCAGCAGCCCGGGAAGCCCCAGGGCTGTATACAATGAGCAGTTCTTC
>TRBJ2-3|TRBV5-1|NA|NA
CASSFSAGTDTQYF
TGCGCCAGCAGCTTCTCTGCAGGCACAGATACGCAGTATTTT
>TRBJ2-7|TRBV10-2|NA|NA
CASSAQTYEQYF
TGCGCCAGCAGTGCACAGACCTACGAGCAGTACTTC
>TRBJ1-2|TRBV19|few|NA
CASSRNRVDYGYTF
TGTGCCAGTAGTAGGAACAGGGTGGACTATGGCTACACCTTC
>TRBJ1-2|TRBV5-1|NA|TRBD1
CASSLEDRKKFWTGYGYTF
TGCGCCAGCAGCTTGGAGGACAGGAAGAAGTTCTGGACGGGGTATGGCTACACCTTC
>TRBJ2-5|TRBV30|few|NA
CAWSLHSANRETQYF
TGTGCCTGGAGCCTTCATTCAGCCAACCGAGAGACCCAGTACTTC